These T cell receptor beta chains were read from a single sample in a study of T cell repertoires in cytomegalovirus infection. TCRdb analysed the reads with MiXCR anew, one entry per CDR3 protein. The sample records about 74,000 distinct CDR3 sequences, less than 30% being singletons. These receptors are not linked to any known antigen. The sequencing here drew on CD8+ T cells from cultured PBMCs, taken from culture after CMV antigen stimulation. These receptors were obtained from a human donor in good health (CMV status not recorded). Some clones in this sample may be carry-over from other donors' samples. The CDR3 runs from the conserved cysteine through the conserved F or W. The D gene is left open where the match is weak. The size of a clone is reported for some rows only, either as once, few or many, or as a class for expanded clones.

v_call: TRBV27
clone_size: .
j_call: TRBJ1-5
d_call: TRBD1
cdr3_aa: CASTLRTGGLGYSNQPQHF
cdr3_nt: TGTGCCAGCACCCTCAGGACAGGGGGCCTGGGGTATAGCAATCAGCCCCAGCATTTT

v_call: TRBV19
clone_size: .
j_call: TRBJ2-3
d_call: TRBD2
cdr3_aa: CASSRGGGRGTDTQYF
cdr3_nt: TGTGCCAGTAGTCGAGGCGGCGGGAGAGGCACAGATACGCAGTATTTT

v_call: TRBV5-1
clone_size: .
j_call: TRBJ1-1
d_call: .
cdr3_aa: CASSLQWGVTEAFF
cdr3_nt: TGCGCCAGCAGCTTGCAGTGGGGGGTGACTGAAGCTTTCTTT

v_call: TRBV6-2/TRBV6-3
clone_size: many
j_call: TRBJ1-5
d_call: .
cdr3_aa: CASAPGGWSTQHF
cdr3_nt: TGTGCCAGCGCCCCCGGCGGGTGGAGTACCCAGCATTTT

v_call: TRBV7-3
clone_size: few
j_call: TRBJ2-3
d_call: TRBD1
cdr3_aa: CASSAAGGPTDTQYF
cdr3_nt: TGTGCCAGCAGCGCAGCAGGGGGTCCCACAGATACGCAGTATTTT

v_call: TRBV7-9
clone_size: many
j_call: TRBJ2-1
d_call: .
cdr3_aa: CASSLGWGDLDEQFF
cdr3_nt: TGTGCCAGCAGCTTAGGGTGGGGGGACTTGGATGAGCAGTTCTTC

v_call: TRBV7-9
clone_size: many
j_call: TRBJ2-5
d_call: .
cdr3_aa: CASSLPFQETQYF
cdr3_nt: TGTGCCAGCAGCTTACCGTTTCAAGAGACCCAGTACTTC

v_call: TRBV29-1
clone_size: .
j_call: TRBJ2-7
d_call: TRBD2
cdr3_aa: CSVGGVSYHEQYF
cdr3_nt: TGCAGCGTCGGGGGGGTGAGTTACCACGAGCAGTACTTC

v_call: TRBV20-1
clone_size: few
j_call: TRBJ2-3
d_call: .
cdr3_aa: CSGRPFSTDTQYF
cdr3_nt: TGCAGTGGGAGGCCATTTAGCACAGATACGCAGTATTTT

v_call: TRBV7-9
clone_size: many
j_call: TRBJ2-1
d_call: TRBD2
cdr3_aa: CASSLSETSDNEQFF
cdr3_nt: TGTGCCAGCAGCTTAAGCGAAACTAGCGACAATGAGCAGTTCTTC

v_call: TRBV7-9
clone_size: few
j_call: TRBJ2-7
d_call: .
cdr3_aa: CASSSSGHEQYF
cdr3_nt: TGTGCCAGCAGCTCGAGCGGGCACGAGCAGTACTTC

v_call: TRBV7-8
clone_size: few
j_call: TRBJ1-1
d_call: .
cdr3_aa: CASSLDMAFF
cdr3_nt: TGTGCCAGCAGCTTAGATATGGCTTTCTTT

v_call: TRBV7-2
clone_size: many
j_call: TRBJ2-2
d_call: .
cdr3_aa: CASTPQVGTGELFF
cdr3_nt: TGTGCCAGCACCCCTCAGGTTGGCACCGGGGAGCTGTTTTTT

v_call: TRBV7-6
clone_size: .
j_call: TRBJ2-7
d_call: TRBD1
cdr3_aa: CASSPNRGDYEQYF
cdr3_nt: TGTGCCAGCAGCCCAAACAGGGGGGACTACGAGCAGTACTTC

v_call: TRBV18
clone_size: .
j_call: TRBJ1-1
d_call: .
cdr3_aa: CASSPVGRPEAFF
cdr3_nt: TGTGCCAGCTCTCCTGTGGGTCGCCCTGAAGCTTTCTTT

v_call: TRBV9
clone_size: .
j_call: TRBJ1-2
d_call: .
cdr3_aa: CASSRRDNYGYTF
cdr3_nt: TGTGCCAGCAGCCGACGGGACAACTATGGCTACACCTTC

v_call: TRBV28
clone_size: .
j_call: TRBJ1-5
d_call: .
cdr3_aa: CASSFPEYSNQPQHF
cdr3_nt: TGTGCCAGCAGTTTCCCAGAGTATAGCAATCAGCCCCAGCATTTT

v_call: TRBV20-1
clone_size: few
j_call: TRBJ2-2
d_call: TRBD1
cdr3_aa: CSAGTANTGELFF
cdr3_nt: TGCAGTGCTGGGACAGCCAACACCGGGGAGCTGTTTTTT

v_call: TRBV20-1
clone_size: .
j_call: TRBJ2-7
d_call: TRBD1
cdr3_aa: CSARPGTGAYEQYF
cdr3_nt: TGCAGTGCTAGACCCGGGACAGGGGCCTACGAGCAGTACTTC

v_call: TRBV7-2
clone_size: few
j_call: TRBJ2-3
d_call: .
cdr3_aa: CASSLKYTQYF
cdr3_nt: TGTGCCAGCAGCTTAAAATATACGCAGTATTTT

v_call: TRBV7-9
clone_size: .
j_call: TRBJ1-6
d_call: .
cdr3_aa: CASRGGDNSPLHF
cdr3_nt: TGTGCCAGCCGAGGGGGGGACAATTCACCCCTCCACTTT

v_call: TRBV2
clone_size: .
j_call: TRBJ2-7
d_call: .
cdr3_aa: CASMEGRVYEQYF
cdr3_nt: TGTGCCAGCATGGAGGGGCGAGTTTACGAGCAGTACTTC

v_call: TRBV3-1
clone_size: many
j_call: TRBJ1-6
d_call: TRBD1
cdr3_aa: CASSQERGTGERSPLHF
cdr3_nt: TGTGCCAGCAGCCAAGAAAGGGGGACAGGGGAAAGATCACCCCTCCACTTT

v_call: TRBV19
clone_size: few
j_call: TRBJ1-1
d_call: .
cdr3_aa: CASSIGTHMNTEAFF
cdr3_nt: TGTGCCAGTAGTATTGGGACACACATGAACACTGAAGCTTTCTTT

v_call: TRBV6-2/TRBV6-3
clone_size: .
j_call: TRBJ2-1
d_call: .
cdr3_aa: CASSGTTDEQFF
cdr3_nt: TGTGCCAGCAGCGGGACGACGGATGAGCAGTTCTTC

v_call: TRBV29-1
clone_size: .
j_call: TRBJ1-2
d_call: TRBD1
cdr3_aa: CSALKEHRDREGYTF
cdr3_nt: TGCAGCGCACTAAAAGAACACCGGGACAGGGAAGGCTACACCTTC

v_call: TRBV5-6
clone_size: many
j_call: TRBJ2-5
d_call: .
cdr3_aa: CASSPVGGAEETQYF
cdr3_nt: TGTGCCAGCAGCCCTGTGGGGGGGGCGGAGGAGACCCAGTACTTC

v_call: TRBV10-1
clone_size: many
j_call: TRBJ2-1
d_call: TRBD2
cdr3_aa: CATSSPGLGYNEQFF
cdr3_nt: TGCGCCACCTCTTCCCCGGGACTAGGCTACAATGAGCAGTTCTTC

v_call: TRBV20-1
clone_size: few
j_call: TRBJ1-2
d_call: TRBD1
cdr3_aa: CSARVVKKGQGNYGYTF
cdr3_nt: TGCAGTGCTAGAGTAGTAAAAAAAGGACAGGGGAACTATGGCTACACCTTC

v_call: TRBV6-5
clone_size: .
j_call: TRBJ1-6
d_call: .
cdr3_aa: CASSPGGLGNSPLHF
cdr3_nt: TGTGCCAGCAGCCCGGGGGGCTTGGGTAATTCACCCCTCCACTTT

v_call: TRBV29-1
clone_size: .
j_call: TRBJ2-2
d_call: .
cdr3_aa: CSAPRRTPAGDTGELFF
cdr3_nt: TGCAGCGCCCCCCGGAGAACCCCCGCAGGCGACACCGGGGAGCTGTTTTTT

v_call: TRBV7-9
clone_size: few
j_call: TRBJ2-7
d_call: .
cdr3_aa: CASRGGAEQYF
cdr3_nt: TGTGCCAGCAGAGGTGGGGCTGAGCAGTACTTC

v_call: TRBV7-9
clone_size: many
j_call: TRBJ2-5
d_call: .
cdr3_aa: CASSPARRETQYF
cdr3_nt: TGTGCCAGCAGCCCCGCCAGGCGAGAGACCCAGTACTTC